Sequencing of this TCR beta chain was carried out in a study of T-cell memory formation after mild COVID-19. Whole-study context: TCR clustering was largely donor specific. Study-level points and caveats: Contracting CD4+ clones lay largely in CM and EM, with CD8+ ones residing in EMRA. Detection of some responders pre-infection suggested pre-existing cross-reactive memory T cells participated.

This clonotype was found a few times. Its target is not known. A 5'RACE reaction primed in the constant segment made cDNA libraries of TCR alpha and TCR beta, and these carried sample barcodes and UMIs. From the 5' RACE reads, TCRdb called clonotypes with MiXCR, one entry per CDR3 protein. Among about 350,000 distinct CDR3 sequences listed, about 13% were seen once. Germline values: CDR1 SGDLS, CDR2 YYNGEE. Trimming pared 0 bases from V and 4 bases from J, leaving 11 bases between. The CDR3 is 15 amino acids. The chain joins TRBV9 to TRBJ2-1; D is possibly TRBD1 or TRBD2 (5 bases each). Material: PBMCs or a T cell subset sorted from them (not recorded which). The TCR was taken from a man aged 18 to 30 who had mild COVID-19 (a few samples of this study predate the infection). Cell type and time point are not known. The CDR3 bases are TGTGCCAGCAGCGTAGGGGGACGCCTATACAATGAGCAGTTCTTC. It is translated as CASSVGGRLYNEQFF.